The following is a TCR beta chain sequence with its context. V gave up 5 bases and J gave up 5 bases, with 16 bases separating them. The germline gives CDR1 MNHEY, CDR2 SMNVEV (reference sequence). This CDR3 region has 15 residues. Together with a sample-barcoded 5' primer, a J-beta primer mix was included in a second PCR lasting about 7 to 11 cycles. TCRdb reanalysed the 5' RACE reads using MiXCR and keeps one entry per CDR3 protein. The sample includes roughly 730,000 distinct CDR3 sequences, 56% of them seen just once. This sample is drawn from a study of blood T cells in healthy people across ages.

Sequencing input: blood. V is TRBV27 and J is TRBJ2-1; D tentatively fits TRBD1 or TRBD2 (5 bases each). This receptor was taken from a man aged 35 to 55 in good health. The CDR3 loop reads CASSHGTSANNEQFF. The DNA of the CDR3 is TGTGCCAGCAGTCACGGGACCAGCGCTAACAATGAGCAGTTCTTC.